This T cell receptor (beta chain) was captured in a study of blood T cell repertoires in COVID-19. The overall study: Sources were T cells, B-cell-depleted T cells, or PBMCs; the material itself was cDNA or gDNA.

The germline V gene has CDR1 MDHEN and CDR2 SYDVKM. The ends lost 6 bases at V and 0 bases at J; junction bases unmatched: 16. This CDR3 comprises 18 residues. Only in-frame clones appear in the TCRdb table, and some are missing; sequencing was by immunoSEQ multiplex PCR. This table has around 120,000 clones, roughly 88% appearing once. The specimen was peripheral blood. This sequence was found in a woman between 50 and 59 years old with active or convalescent COVID-19. The J gene is TRBJ1-2, the V gene TRBV28; TRBD1 agrees at 7 bases. Here the CDR3 reads CASSLTGFGTAANYGYTF. CDR3 DNA: TGTGCCAGCAGCTTAACAGGGTTTGGGACAGCTGCTAACTATGGCTACACCTTC.